These 26 T cell receptor beta chains were sequenced from one sample in a study of quantifying T cell responses using KT2 cells. Overall study: RNA was reverse transcribed with TCR alpha and beta constant-region primers.

The cDNA 3' end received a ligated oligonucleotide with a UMI. An equimolar mix of RC1.1 and RC1.2 primed the beta chain across TRBC1 and TRBC2. TCRdb reanalysed the UMI-ligation and nested PCR reads using MiXCR and keeps one entry per CDR3 protein. This table has some 43,000 distinct CDR3 sequences, about a sixth appearing once. Sequences were obtained from PBMCs spiked with cells of the T cell clone KT2. Receptor source: a human donor.

This clonotype has a handful of counts. The chain links TRBV7-9 to TRBJ1-4; 9 nucleotides match TRBD1. The CDR3 runs 14 residues. Germline-derived CDR1 and CDR2 are SEHNR and FQNEAQ (reference sequence). V was pared by 6 bases and J by 7 bases, with 6 bases of the junction left unmatched. The CDR3 is CASRSGTGTEKLFF. CDR3 DNA sequence: TGTGCCAGCAGGTCCGGGACAGGGACTGAAAAACTGTTTTTT.

The sample holds many counts of this clonotype. The V gene is TRBV6-5, the J gene TRBJ2-4; no reliable D call. CDR3 length: 16 residues. Germline V gene sequence: CDR1 MNHEY, CDR2 SVGAGI. V gave up 7 bases and J gave up 1 base, with 17 bases separating them. The CDR3 nucleotides are TGTGCCAGCATAGAGTCAGCATATTCGGCCAAAAACATTCAGTACTTC. Amino acids: CASIESAYSAKNIQYF.

The chain uses TRBV29-1 and TRBJ2-5; D uncertain. The CDR3 is made up of 13 amino acids. V was trimmed by 5 bases and J by 5 bases, leaving 15 bases between them. Germline CDR1 SQVTM, CDR2 ANQGSEA. The CDR3 coding sequence is TGCAGCGTTCAGTCTCCCACATTGGAGACCCAGTACTTC. Translating gives CSVQSPTLETQYF. The whole variable domain, filled in from reference TRBV29-1 and TRBJ2-5, reads SAVISQKPSRDICQRGTSLTIQCQVDSQVTMMFWYRQQPGQSLTLIATANQGSEATYESGFVIDKFPISRPNLTFSTLTVSNMSPEDSSIYLCSVQSPTLETQYFGPGTRLLVL.

The chain joins TRBV20-1 to TRBJ1-1, with TRBD1 matching 7 bases. V lost 7 bases and J lost 1; bases outside the gene matches: 12. The CDR3 is 15 amino acids. The germline gives CDR1 DFQATT, CDR2 SNEGSKA (reference sequence). The CDR3 here is CSGKKGASPNTEAFF. DNA of the CDR3: TGCAGTGGGAAAAAGGGGGCGAGCCCGAACACTGAAGCTTTCTTT.

About this clonotype itself: One end of the junction varies from germline; a read error may be responsible. This chain links TRBV12-3 or TRBV12-4 with TRBJ2-7; TRBD2 aligns across 12 bases. The CDR3 has 14 amino acids. The CDR3 here is CASSWTSGAYGQYF. Here the CDR3 DNA reads TGTGCCAGCAGCTGGACTAGCGGGGCTTACGGGCAGTACTTC.

The gene calls are TRBV3-1 and TRBJ2-5, with D perhaps matching TRBD2 (6 bases). The V gene lost 7 bases and the J gene lost 2 bases, with 8 bases spanning the gap. Germline CDR1 and CDR2: LGHDT and YNNKEL (reference sequence). The CDR3 is 12 amino acids. The CDR3 bases are TGTGCCAGCAACGGGGGTCAAGAGACCCAGTACTTC. Its protein is CASNGGQETQYF.

This clonotype was recorded a few times. The chain is built from TRBV6-5 and TRBJ2-3; TRBD2 is a possible D gene (7 bases). CDR3 length: 15 amino acids. Per the germline V gene, CDR1 is MNHEY and CDR2 is SVGAGI. V shed 8 bases and J shed 1 base, with 16 bases lying between them. This CDR3 reads CASSGGLSGTDTQYF. The CDR3 DNA reads as TGTGCCAGCTCGGGGGGCCTTTCAGGCACAGATACGCAGTATTTT.

The chain employs TRBV6-2 or TRBV6-3 and TRBJ1-1, with D perhaps matching TRBD1 (6 bases). Trimming took 7 bases from V and 1 from J, leaving 10 bases between them. Germline lookup yields CDR1 MNHEY and CDR2 SVGEGT. The CDR3 contains 13 residues. CDR3 nucleotide sequence: TGTGCCAGCAATTTACAGGGGAACACTGAAGCTTTCTTT. It is translated as CASNLQGNTEAFF.

This clonotype appeared a few times. The rearrangement joins TRBV7-2 to TRBJ2-6; D is perhaps TRBD2 (7 bases). CDR3 length: 18 amino acids. V was trimmed by 5 bases and J by 2 bases, leaving 19 bases between them. Germline V gene data show CDR1 as SGHTA and CDR2 as FQGNSA. The CDR3 reads CASSQRGGPLAGANVLTF. CDR3 coding DNA: TGTGCCAGCAGCCAAAGGGGGGGGCCCCTCGCTGGGGCCAACGTCCTGACTTTC.

This clonotype was counted ten times or more. The chain is built from TRBV28 and TRBJ2-7, with D unclear. CDR1 MDHEN and CDR2 SYDVKM come from the germline V gene. The CDR3 has 11 amino acids. Trimming took 3 bases from V and 3 from J, leaving 3 bases between them. The chain's CDR3 is CASSFNYEQYF. The CDR3 DNA sequence: TGTGCCAGCAGTTTCAACTACGAGCAGTACTTC. Filled out from reference TRBV28 and TRBJ2-7, the complete variable domain reads DVKVTQSSRYLVKRTGEKVFLECVQDMDHENMFWYRQDPGLGLRLIYFSYDVKMKEKGDIPEGYSVSREKKERFSLILESASTNQTSMYLCASSFNYEQYFGPGTRLTVT.

The table lists this clonotype with a few counts. J is TRBJ2-5 and V is TRBV7-9, with D possibly being TRBD1 or TRBD2 (5 bases each). Trimming cost V 9 bases and J 2 bases, with 22 bases left between them. Per the germline V gene, CDR1 is SEHNR and CDR2 is FQNEAQ (reference sequence). The CDR3 has 16 residues. Here the CDR3 DNA reads TGTGCCAGACCCCGAATGGGGGTGACTGTACAAGAGACCCAGTACTTC. Its translation: CARPRMGVTVQETQYF.

This clonotype occurred a few times. The chain couples TRBV4-3 to TRBJ2-3; D is possibly TRBD2 (5 bases). Germline CDR1 reads LGHNA; CDR2 reads YSLEER. Trimming pared 0 bases from V and 6 bases from J, leaving 13 bases between. The length of the CDR3 is 15 residues. CDR3 in amino acids: CASSQEWQRRDTQYF. As DNA, the CDR3 is TGCGCCAGCAGCCAAGAATGGCAGCGGAGGGATACGCAGTATTTT.

This clonotype has a count of ten or more. V gene TRBV19 combines with J gene TRBJ2-7; D is perhaps TRBD1 or TRBD2 (5 bases each). Germline loops: CDR1 LNHDA, CDR2 SQIVND (reference sequence). Trimming took 3 bases from V and 3 from J, leaving 12 bases between them. This CDR3 contains 14 residues. The CDR3 DNA sequence: TGTGCCAGTAGTATTCAGGGACGGAACTACGAGCAGTACTTC. Amino acid sequence: CASSIQGRNYEQYF.

The chain combines TRBV12-3 or TRBV12-4 with TRBJ2-7, with TRBD2 matching over 13 bases. The CDR3 loop spans 16 amino acids. Germline trimming cut 3 bases from V and 6 bases from J; bases unmatched to any gene: 8. The CDR3, as DNA: TGTGCCAGCAGTTTTGGGACTAGCGGGAAATCTGGCGAGCAGTACTTC. Protein: CASSFGTSGKSGEQYF.

CDR3: CASRRGQGKYGYTF. DNA of the CDR3: TGTGCCAGCAGGAGGGGACAGGGCAAGTATGGCTACACCTTC. The rearrangement uses TRBV6-5 and TRBJ1-2, with TRBD1 matching over 9 bases. Trimming removed 6 bases from V and 5 bases from J; junction bases left unmatched: 7. Germline CDR1 reads MNHEY; CDR2 reads SVGAGI. The CDR3 is made up of 14 amino acids.

This clonotype was counted between two and nine times. CDR3 region: CASSENGGDGDQPQHF. The CDR3 DNA reads as TGTGCCAGCAGTGAAAACGGCGGGGACGGCGATCAGCCCCAGCATTTT. The V gene is TRBV6-1, the J gene TRBJ1-5; D is perhaps TRBD1 (5 bases). V lost 2 bases to trimming and J lost 5 bases, with 16 bases between them. The CDR3 length is 16 residues. CDR1 is MNHNS and CDR2 is SASEGT in the germline V gene.

This clonotype was observed a handful of times. The genes are TRBV20-1 and TRBJ2-5, with D unclear. The CDR3 spans 12 residues. Germline CDR1 DFQATT, CDR2 SNEGSKA (reference sequence). With 1 base removed from V and 7 bases from J, the gap between germline ends came to 10 bases. CDR3 in amino acids: CSARGAAGTQYF. The CDR3 nucleotides are TGCAGTGCTAGAGGCGCTGCCGGGACCCAGTACTTC.

This clonotype appeared once. J is TRBJ2-1 and V is TRBV11-2; 7 nucleotides agree with TRBD2. CDR3 length equals 14 residues. V dropped 3 bases and J dropped 8; count of bases not matched to a gene: 7. The germline V gene has CDR1 SGHAT and CDR2 FQNNGV. CDR3 coding DNA: TGTGCCAGCAGCTTCGGAGGGAGGGCCGATGAGCAGTTCTTC. It specifies CASSFGGRADEQFF.

This clonotype was seen more than once but under ten times. The CDR3 region is CSVATGVTEAFF. The CDR3 DNA is TGCAGCGTTGCGACAGGTGTTACTGAAGCTTTCTTT. The chain has TRBV29-1 and TRBJ1-1; a weak D match, TRBD1 (6 bases). The CDR3 loop spans 12 amino acids. The V gene lost 4 bases and the J gene lost 5 bases, with 11 bases spanning the gap. Germline V lookup: CDR1 SQVTM, CDR2 ANQGSEA.

The sample holds many counts of this clonotype. The CDR3 spells CAPLRTQYF. The CDR3 DNA follows: TGTGCCCCCCTCCGGACCCAGTACTTC. The J gene is TRBJ2-5, the V gene TRBV27, with D hard to call. Germline assignment: CDR1 MNHEY and CDR2 SMNVEV (reference sequence). The CDR3 is 9 residues long. V was cut by 11 bases and J by 7 bases, with 8 bases left in between.

A single count supports this clonotype. This clone may be a read error of a much larger clone one base away. V gene TRBV7-8 combines with J gene TRBJ2-7; a possible D gene is TRBD1 (6 bases). The CDR3 is made up of 13 amino acids. Germline V CDR1 and CDR2: SGHVS, FQNEAQ. The CDR3 DNA is TGTGCCGGCAGCCGGAGGACAGATTACGAGCAGTACTTC. Translating gives CAGSRRTDYEQYF.

This clonotype was seen only a few times. The J gene is TRBJ2-3, the V gene TRBV12-5; 8 nucleotides line up with TRBD1. This CDR3 region has 15 residues. The ends lost 5 bases at V and 0 bases at J; junction bases unmatched: 4. In germline, CDR1 is LGHNT, CDR2 FRNRAP. CDR3 sequence (DNA): TGTGCTAGTGGTCCAACAGGGGGTAGCACAGATACGCAGTATTTT. Translated, it gives CASGPTGGSTDTQYF.

This chain uses TRBV27 with TRBJ2-2; D call uncertain. Germline CDR1 is MNHEY and CDR2 is SMNVEV (reference sequence). CDR3 length equals 12 residues. The V and J ends lost 3 bases and 8 bases respectively, with 7 bases between them. The CDR3 loop is CASSFGPGELFF. CDR3 nucleotide sequence: TGTGCCAGCAGTTTCGGCCCAGGGGAGCTGTTTTTT.

There are many counts of this clonotype. This rearrangement joins TRBV5-1 to TRBJ2-5, with 7 positions matching TRBD1. Germline V CDR1 and CDR2: SGHRS, YFSETQ. J was trimmed by 1 base and V by 0 bases; bases with no gene match: 6. The length of the CDR3 is 16 residues. The CDR3 bases are TGCGCCAGCAGCTTGGCCGTTGCAGGGGGCCAAGAGACCCAGTACTTC. Encoded protein: CASSLAVAGGQETQYF.

This clonotype was counted only a few times. The chain recombines TRBV20-1 with TRBJ2-7; 7 bases match TRBD2. After removal of 6 bases from V and 7 bases from J, the junction contained 15 bases not matched to a gene. This CDR3 is 14 amino acids long. The germline V gene encodes CDR1 DFQATT and CDR2 SNEGSKA (reference sequence). CDR3 DNA sequence: TGCAGTGCAGACGCGGCTCTCACCGGGGGGGAGCAGTACTTC. This codes for CSADAALTGGEQYF.

The CDR3: CATSAGGYGYTF. The DNA for the CDR3 is TGTGCCACCAGTGCGGGGGGCTATGGCTACACCTTC. This sequence joins TRBV24-1 and TRBJ1-2, with D possibly matching TRBD1 (5 bases). The germline V gene encodes CDR1 KGHDR and CDR2 SFDVKD. The CDR3 is 12 residues long. Trimming pared 5 bases from V and 4 bases from J, leaving 7 bases between.